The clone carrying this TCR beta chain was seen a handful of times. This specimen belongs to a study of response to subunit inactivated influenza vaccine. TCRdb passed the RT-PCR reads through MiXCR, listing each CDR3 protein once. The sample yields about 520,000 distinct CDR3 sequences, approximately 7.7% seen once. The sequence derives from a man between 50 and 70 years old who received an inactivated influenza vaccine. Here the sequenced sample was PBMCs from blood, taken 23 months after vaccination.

The chain's CDR3 is CASSLGDSINEQFF. CDR3 coding DNA: TGCGCCAGCAGCTTGGGGGACAGCATCAATGAGCAGTTCTTC. The V and J genes are TRBV5-1 and TRBJ2-1; 7 bases are shared with TRBD1. The CDR3 length is 14 residues. V lost 0 bases and J lost 6; bases outside the gene matches: 3. The germline gives CDR1 SGHRS, CDR2 YFSETQ.